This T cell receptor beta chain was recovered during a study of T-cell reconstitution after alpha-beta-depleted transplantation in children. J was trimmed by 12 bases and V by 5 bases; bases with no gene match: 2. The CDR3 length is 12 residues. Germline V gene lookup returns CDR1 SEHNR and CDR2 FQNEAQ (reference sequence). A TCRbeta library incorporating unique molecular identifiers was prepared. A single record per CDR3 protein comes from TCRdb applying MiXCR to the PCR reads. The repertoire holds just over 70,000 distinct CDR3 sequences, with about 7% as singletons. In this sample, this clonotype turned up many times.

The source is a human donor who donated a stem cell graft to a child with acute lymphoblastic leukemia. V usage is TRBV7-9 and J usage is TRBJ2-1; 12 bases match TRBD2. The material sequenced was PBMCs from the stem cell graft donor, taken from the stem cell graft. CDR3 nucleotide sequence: TGTGCCAGCAGCCTGACTAGCGGGAGGCAGTTCTTC. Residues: CASSLTSGRQFF. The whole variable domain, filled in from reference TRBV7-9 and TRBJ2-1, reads DTGVSQNPRHKITKRGQNVTFRCDPISEHNRLYWYRQTLGQGPEFLTYFQNEAQLEKSRLLSDRFSAERPKGSFSTLEIQRTEQGDSAMYLCASSLTSGRQFFGPGTRLTVL.